Sequencing of this T cell receptor (beta chain) was carried out in a study of blood T cell repertoires in COVID-19. Study context: Acute-phase and convalescent COVID-19 samples originated in the United States, Italy and Spain. Sample material is recorded as cDNA or gDNA derived from T cells, B-cell-depleted T cells, or PBMCs.

Original processing methods: Estimation of nucleated cell counts relied on the amplification of reference gene primers. Sequencing used immunoSEQ multiplex PCR; TCRdb keeps in-frame clones, though not all of them. V and J calls and clone size are those listed in that table; D and trimming were worked out from the DNA. The repertoire consists of more than 70,000 clones, with about nine tenths occurring once and the leading ten covering less than 0.85%. The CDR3 consists of 14 residues. CDR1 is SNHLY and CDR2 is FYNNEI in the germline V gene. V lost 3 bases and J lost 3; bases outside the gene matches: 4.

Material for sequencing was peripheral blood. This receptor was taken from a woman older than 75 with acute or convalescent COVID-19. The chain employs TRBV2 and TRBJ2-7; 8 nucleotides agree with TRBD2. The CDR3 DNA is TGTGCCAGCAGTGATATAGCGGGGCTCTACGAGCAGTACTTC. Translating gives CASSDIAGLYEQYF.